Below, 23 T cell receptor beta chains from the same sample are listed, as sequenced in a study of blood T cell repertoires in COVID-19. Only in-frame clones appear in the TCRdb table, and some are missing; sequencing was by immunoSEQ multiplex PCR. The sample shows roughly 500,000 clones, less than 90% of them seen only once. Material for sequencing was PBMCs or T cells enriched from blood (not recorded which). All receptors come from a woman aged 55-69 years who had recovered from COVID-19.

This chain uses TRBV19 with TRBJ1-3, with D possibly TRBD1 on 5 matching bases. CDR3 size: 15 residues. V was shortened by 7 bases and J by 0 bases, with 13 bases between the two germline ends. Germline CDR1 and CDR2: LNHDA and SQIVND (reference sequence). CDR3 in DNA: TGTGCCAGTAACGAAGGGGCAAACTCTGGAAACACCATATATTTT. Translated: CASNEGANSGNTIYF.

This sequence joins TRBV7-9 and TRBJ2-2; 13 bases match TRBD2. Germline V gene data show CDR1 as SEHNR and CDR2 as FQNEAQ (reference sequence). The CDR3 sequence is 18 residues long. J gave up 2 bases and V 1 base, and 4 bases lay outside the gene matches. This chain's CDR3 is CASSLDRLAGGNTGELFF. CDR3 in DNA: TGTGCCAGCAGCTTAGACCGACTAGCGGGGGGTAACACCGGGGAGCTGTTTTTT.

This sequence joins TRBV11-2 and TRBJ1-1, with a possible D match to TRBD1 (5 bases). Per germline, CDR1 SGHAT and CDR2 FQNNGV. This CDR3 has 18 amino acids. Trimming took off 5 bases at V and 4 bases at J, with 26 bases between the two ends. CDR3 region: CASSVGIWGLAPPTEAFF. In DNA, the CDR3 is TGTGCCAGCAGCGTAGGTATCTGGGGCCTCGCCCCCCCCACTGAAGCTTTCTTT.

V usage is TRBV2 and J usage is TRBJ2-5; D perhaps matches TRBD1 (5 bases). Germline assignment: CDR1 SNHLY and CDR2 FYNNEI. CDR3 size: 12 residues. V lost 6 bases, J lost 4 bases, and 9 bases lay in between. The CDR3 sequence: CASRTDRETQYF. The DNA for the CDR3 is TGTGCCAGCAGGACAGATAGAGAGACCCAGTACTTC.

The chain joins TRBV24-1 to TRBJ2-1; a possible D gene is TRBD2 (5 bases). The germline V gene has CDR1 KGHDR and CDR2 SFDVKD. V was trimmed by 4 bases and J by 6 bases, leaving 15 bases between them. The CDR3 has 15 residues. CDR3 sequence: CATSDPGNSGNEQFF. In nucleotides, the CDR3 is TGTGCCACCAGTGACCCCGGGAACAGTGGCAATGAGCAGTTCTTC.

A single count supports this clone. V usage is TRBV24-1 and J usage is TRBJ2-1; TRBD1 matches 8 bases. Germline V gene data show CDR1 as KGHDR and CDR2 as SFDVKD. This CDR3 region has 16 residues. The ends lost 3 bases at V and 4 bases at J; junction bases unmatched: 7. DNA for the CDR3: TGTGCCACCAGTGATGTGGGACAGGAGGGGTACAATGAGCAGTTCTTC. This codes for CATSDVGQEGYNEQFF.

V is TRBV11-3 and J is TRBJ2-1; 9 bases match TRBD1. The CDR3 consists of 15 residues. CDR1 and CDR2 (germline): SGHNT, YENEEA. J gave up 6 bases and V 5 bases, and 8 bases lay outside the gene matches. The CDR3 nucleotides are TGTGCCAGCAGCCCCACAGGGGGCGGATTCAATGAGCAGTTCTTC. It codes for CASSPTGGGFNEQFF.

The chain uses TRBV27 and TRBJ1-5; TRBD1 matches 9 bases. There are 15 residues in the CDR3. Losses at the gene ends were 0 bases for V and 4 bases for J; bases not matched to a gene: 1. Germline CDR1 is MNHEY and CDR2 is SMNVEV (reference sequence). The CDR3 nucleotides read TGTGCCAGCAGTTTATCGGGACAGGGTAATCAGCCCCAGCATTTT. Translated, it gives CASSLSGQGNQPQHF.

The chain combines TRBV6-5 with TRBJ1-4; possibly TRBD1 for D (6 bases). The CDR3 runs 15 residues. Germline V CDR1 and CDR2: MNHEY, SVGAGI. The V end was cut by 8 bases, the J end by 6 bases, with 19 bases between. The CDR3 region has the DNA TGTGCCAGCCATAACACGGGGGGCCCTCATGAAAAACTGTTTTTT. Amino acid sequence: CASHNTGGPHEKLFF.

The rearrangement links TRBV28 to TRBJ1-4; 7 bases are shared with TRBD1. This CDR3 spans 16 amino acids. The germline CDR1 and CDR2 sequences are MDHEN and SYDVKM. V shed 4 bases, J shed 6 bases, and the junction held 11 bases outside the gene matches. DNA for the CDR3: TGTGCCAGCAGTTCCAAAACCGGGACAGAGCATGAAAAACTGTTTTTT. Translated: CASSSKTGTEHEKLFF.

The chain carries TRBV19 and TRBJ1-6; 10 bases are shared with TRBD1. Germline V lookup: CDR1 LNHDA, CDR2 SQIVND (reference sequence). J lost 7 bases, V lost 6 bases, and 12 bases had no gene match. The CDR3 length is 17 residues. Written as DNA, the CDR3 is TGTGCCAGTAGCACAACCCTGGGACAGGGGAAAAATTCACCCCTCCACTTT. Protein: CASSTTLGQGKNSPLHF.

The rearrangement links TRBV7-8 to TRBJ1-4; no clear D gene. The CDR3 totals 15 residues. V was clipped by 4 bases and J by 6 bases, with 15 bases between them. Per the germline V gene, CDR1 is SGHVS and CDR2 is FQNEAQ. In DNA, the CDR3 is TGTGCCAGCAGCTCAGACGAGCGTTCGGATGAAAAACTGTTTTTT. Its translation: CASSSDERSDEKLFF.

As to this clone: The DNA is omitted, as the CDR3 cannot be located on it reliably, and the CDR3 follows TCRdb's listing. V is TRBV19 and J is TRBJ1-4; TRBD1, the D gene given by the table, was not confirmed from the DNA. The CDR3 sequence runs 18 residues, both termini included. The germline gives CDR1 LNHDA, CDR2 SQIVND (reference sequence). CDR3 sequence reads: CASSKMPGQGPLWEKLFF.

The genes are TRBV3-1 (or the pseudogene TRBV3-2) and TRBJ1-3, with D possibly matching TRBD1 (6 bases). The CDR3 spans 18 residues. The V end lost 5 bases, the J end lost 0 bases, and 20 bases lay between the germline ends. Germline V CDR1 and CDR2: LGHDT, YNNKEL (reference sequence). CDR3 nucleotide sequence: TGTGCCAGCAGCGTTGGGGGCAGCTGGCTTCACTCTGGAAACACCATATATTTT. Amino acid sequence: CASSVGGSWLHSGNTIYF.

The chain recombines TRBV10-3 with TRBJ2-7; TRBD2 matches at 8 bases. The CDR3 loop spans 15 amino acids. Germline CDR1 reads ENHRY; CDR2 reads SYGVKD. V was clipped by 6 bases and J by 0 bases; unmatched bases: 7. CDR3 region: CAIRSQGTSSYEQYF. The CDR3 DNA is TGTGCCATCAGGTCCCAAGGGACTAGCTCCTACGAGCAGTACTTC.

The rearrangement joins TRBV6-5 to TRBJ1-1, with a weak D call TRBD1 (5 bases). CDR1 and CDR2 (germline): MNHEY, SVGAGI. The ends were cut back, 0 bases at V and 6 bases at J, with 14 bases in the middle. CDR3 size: 15 residues. DNA of the CDR3: TGTGCCAGCAGTTACTCGACTTTAGGGGCCTCTGAAGCTTTCTTT. Amino acid sequence: CASSYSTLGASEAFF.

In its sample, this clone was seen a few times. The chain is built from TRBV19 and TRBJ1-2; TRBD1 agrees at 7 bases. This CDR3 comprises 12 residues. Germline V gene data show CDR1 as LNHDA and CDR2 as SQIVND (reference sequence). J gave up 3 bases and V 9 bases, and 4 bases lay outside the gene matches. DNA for the CDR3: TGTGCCAGCTTCAGGGGGGACTATGGCTACACCTTC. This gives the protein CASFRGDYGYTF. Full variable domain (rest looked up from reference TRBV19 and TRBJ1-2): DGGITQSPKYLFRKEGQNVTLSCEQNLNHDAMYWYRQDPGQGLRLIYYSQIVNDFQKGDIAEGYSVSREKKESFPLTVTSAQKNPTAFYLCASFRGDYGYTFGSGTRLTVV.

V usage is TRBV6-5 and J usage is TRBJ2-7, with D perhaps TRBD1 (5 bases). This CDR3 contains 14 residues. V lost 6 bases and J lost 0, with 12 bases in between. Looked up from germline, CDR1 is MNHEY and CDR2 is SVGAGI. Here the CDR3 DNA reads TGTGCCAGCAGCCGACGGACAAGCTCCTACGAGCAGTACGTC. It translates to CASSRRTSSYEQYV.

This rearrangement joins TRBV21-1 to TRBJ2-7; the DNA was not compared with TRBD2, the D call given in the table. TRBV21-1 counts as a pseudogene. This CDR3 is built from 15 residues. The CDR3 here is CASSKVERQYYEQYV. The DNA of the CDR3 is TGTGCCAGCAGCAAAGTGGAGCGTCAATACTACGAGCAGTACGTC.

A few counts support this clone. The chain carries TRBV5-4 and TRBJ2-2; the match to TRBD1 covers 7 bases. The germline CDR1 and CDR2 sequences are SGHNT and YYREEE (reference sequence). The V and J ends lost 4 bases and 3 bases, in that order; junction bases with no gene match: 12. This CDR3 contains 17 residues. The DNA for the CDR3 is TGTGCCAGCAGCCCAGGGGGTTTAGGGGTATACACCGGGGAGCTGTTTTTT. It yields the protein CASSPGGLGVYTGELFF. The full variable domain, rest sourced from reference TRBV5-4 and TRBJ2-2, is ETGVTQSPTHLIKTRGQQVTLRCSSQSGHNTVSWYQQALGQGPQFIFQYYREEENGRGNFPPRFSGLQFPNYSSELNVNALELDDSALYLCASSPGGLGVYTGELFFGEGSRLTVL.

This clone was counted only a few times. The rearrangement links TRBV19 to TRBJ2-7, with TRBD2 matching 13 bases. Trimming cost V 6 bases and J 3 bases; bases outside gene matches: 8. Germline lookup yields CDR1 LNHDA and CDR2 SQIVND (reference sequence). CDR3 length equals 16 residues. This CDR3 reads CASRETSGGNFYEQYF. The CDR3 nucleotides are TGTGCCAGTAGGGAGACTAGCGGGGGGAATTTCTACGAGCAGTACTTC. Full variable domain (missing parts from reference TRBV19 and TRBJ2-7): DGGITQSPKYLFRKEGQNVTLSCEQNLNHDAMYWYRQDPGQGLRLIYYSQIVNDFQKGDIAEGYSVSREKKESFPLTVTSAQKNPTAFYLCASRETSGGNFYEQYFGPGTRLTVT.

V is TRBV13 and J is TRBJ1-4; D might be TRBD1 (6 bases). The V gene lost 5 bases and the J gene lost 0 bases, with 13 bases spanning the gap. Germline V gene sequence: CDR1 PRHDT, CDR2 FYEKMQ (reference sequence). This CDR3 spans 16 amino acids. Here the CDR3 DNA reads TGTGCCAGCAGCCGGACAGCCGACTCAACTAATGAAAAACTGTTTTTT. Its protein is CASSRTADSTNEKLFF.

The V and J genes are TRBV4-2 and TRBJ1-4; 8 bases align to TRBD1. V was pared by 2 bases and J by 6 bases, with 8 bases of the junction left unmatched. Germline CDR1 LGHNA, CDR2 YNFKEQ. The CDR3 length is 16 residues. The CDR3 sequence: CASSQLTGVGDEKLFF. DNA for the CDR3: TGTGCCAGCAGCCAACTGACAGGGGTGGGTGATGAAAAACTGTTTTTT.